One T cell receptor (beta chain) is described in this entry. The CDR3 consists of 11 residues. The germline gives CDR1 MDHEN, CDR2 SYDVKM. V lost 6 bases and J lost 6, with 8 bases in between. The record originates from a study of blood T cell repertoires in COVID-19. Study overall: The analysed material was cDNA or gDNA that came from T cells, B-cell-depleted T cells, or PBMCs.

Original handling: Nucleated cell number was recorded as an estimate derived from reference gene primer amplification. The repertoire was sequenced with immunoSEQ multiplex PCR; TCRdb's copy has only in-frame clones and lacks some. V and J calls plus clone size are reproduced from that table; the DNA served to infer D and trimming. This table has about 190,000 clones, around 77% appearing once. The sequence was collected from a man between 60 and 75 years old with active or convalescent COVID-19. The J gene is TRBJ1-1, the V gene TRBV28; no clear D. Sequencing used peripheral blood. The CDR3 region has the DNA TGTGCCAGCAGCTCGTACTCTGAAGCTTTCTTT. Translating gives CASSSYSEAFF.